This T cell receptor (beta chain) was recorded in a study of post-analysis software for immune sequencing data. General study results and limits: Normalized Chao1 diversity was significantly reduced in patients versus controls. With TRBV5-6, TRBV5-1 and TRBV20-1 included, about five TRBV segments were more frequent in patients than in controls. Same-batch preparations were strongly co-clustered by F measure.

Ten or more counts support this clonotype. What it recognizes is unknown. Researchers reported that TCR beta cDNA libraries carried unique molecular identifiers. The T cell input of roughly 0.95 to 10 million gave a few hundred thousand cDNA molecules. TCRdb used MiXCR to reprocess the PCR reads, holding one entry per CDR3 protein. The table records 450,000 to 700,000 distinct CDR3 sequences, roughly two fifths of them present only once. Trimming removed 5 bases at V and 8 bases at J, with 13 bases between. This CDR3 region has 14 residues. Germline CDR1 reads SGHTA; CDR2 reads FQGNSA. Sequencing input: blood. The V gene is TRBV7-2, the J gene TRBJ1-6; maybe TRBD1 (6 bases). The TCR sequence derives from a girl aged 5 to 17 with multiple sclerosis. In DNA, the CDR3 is TGTGCCAGCAGCAACACAGGGTTGGATTCACCCCTCCACTTT. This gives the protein CASSNTGLDSPLHF.